The rows below give T cell receptor beta chains drawn from one sample of a study of shared clonotypes between healthy human individuals. Libraries were prepared by immunoSEQ multiplex PCR; TCRdb keeps only in-frame clonotypes and omits some of them. The profile shows 2 million to 2.5 million clones, roughly 93% of them singletons. The sequenced sample was naive CD4+ T cells from PBMCs. Every receptor here comes from a man aged 18 to 29 in good health. Some clones in this sample may be carry-over from other donors' samples. Both conserved end residues are part of each CDR3. Fields, in order: J gene, clone size, V gene, D gene, CDR3 protein, CDR3 DNA. A D gene is named only where the DNA matches it firmly. Rows may omit the clone size; those that give it use once, few, many or a size class.

TRBJ2-3,.,TRBV7-7,.,CASSFGLWADTQYF,TGTGCCAGCAGCTTTGGACTTTGGGCAGATACGCAGTATTTT
TRBJ1-2,.,TRBV30,.,CAWKGSNYGYTF,TGTGCCTGGAAGGGCAGTAACTATGGCTACACCTTC
TRBJ2-7,.,TRBV28,TRBD1,CASSLRDRVHEQYF,TGTGCCAGCAGTTTACGGGACAGGGTGCACGAGCAGTACTTC
TRBJ2-3,.,TRBV5-1,.,CASSKVQGTDTQYF,TGCGCCAGCAGCAAAGTACAGGGCACAGATACGCAGTATTTT
TRBJ2-1,.,TRBV27,.,CASSLGPPYNEQFF,TGTGCCAGCAGCTTAGGACCCCCCTACAATGAGCAGTTCTTC
TRBJ1-3,.,TRBV6-6,.,CASKAFSGNTIYF,TGTGCCAGCAAGGCCTTCTCTGGAAACACCATATATTTT
TRBJ2-1,.,TRBV11-2,.,CASSLAGEQFF,TGTGCCAGCAGCTTAGCGGGAGAGCAGTTCTTC
TRBJ2-1,.,TRBV7-9,.,CASSLGPRDANNEQFF,TGTGCCAGCAGCTTAGGGCCCCGGGATGCCAACAATGAGCAGTTCTTC
TRBJ2-1,.,TRBV5-1,TRBD2,CASSYLAGVDYNEQFF,TGCGCCAGCAGCTATCTAGCGGGAGTGGACTACAATGAGCAGTTCTTC
TRBJ2-1,once,TRBV29-1,.,CSVGGTLINEQFF,TGCAGCGTTGGAGGGACCCTAATTAATGAGCAGTTCTTC
TRBJ2-7,.,TRBV19,.,CASRRDPQSSYEQYF,TGTGCCAGTAGGAGGGACCCACAGAGCTCCTACGAGCAGTACTTC
TRBJ1-5,few,TRBV9,.,CASSVAGAQPQHF,TGTGCCAGCAGCGTAGCCGGGGCTCAGCCCCAGCATTTT
TRBJ2-7,once,TRBV20-1,.,CSARDRDEQYF,TGCAGTGCTAGAGATCGTGACGAGCAGTACTTC
TRBJ2-7,.,TRBV28,.,CASSLSPSDSYEQYF,TGTGCCAGCAGTTTATCCCCATCGGACTCCTACGAGCAGTACTTC
TRBJ2-2,.,TRBV5-1,.,CASSLGSAGELFF,TGCGCCAGCAGCTTGGGCTCTGCCGGGGAGCTGTTTTTT
TRBJ2-3,.,TRBV7-6,.,CASSPSSLGSLDTQYF,TGTGCCAGCAGCCCCTCAAGTTTAGGAAGTTTGGATACGCAGTATTTT
TRBJ2-7,.,TRBV7-9,.,CASSLPPTQSSYEQYF,TGTGCCAGCAGCTTACCCCCGACTCAGAGCTCCTACGAGCAGTACTTC
TRBJ1-5,.,TRBV7-2,.,CASSLGGNYQPQHF,TGTGCCAGCAGCTTAGGAGGGAATTATCAGCCCCAGCATTTT
TRBJ2-1,once,TRBV19,TRBD2,CASSGFFRSGSITYNEQFF,TGTGCCAGTAGTGGATTCTTCCGGAGCGGGAGTATAACCTACAATGAGCAGTTCTTC
TRBJ2-7,.,TRBV6-5,TRBD1,CASSYRTGEQYF,TGTGCCAGCAGTTACAGGACAGGCGAGCAGTACTTC
TRBJ2-2,few,TRBV10-3,.,CAISDPLASGELFF,TGTGCCATCAGTGACCCCTTAGCGTCCGGGGAGCTGTTTTTT
TRBJ1-2,.,TRBV27,.,CASTQMDLSYTF,TGTGCCAGCACCCAGATGGACTTATCTTACACCTTC
TRBJ1-1,.,TRBV5-1,.,CASSLVEGTEAFF,TGCGCCAGCAGCTTGGTTGAGGGCACTGAAGCTTTCTTT
TRBJ2-1,.,TRBV9,.,CASSPFSSSYNEQFF,TGTGCCAGCAGTCCCTTCTCTAGCTCCTACAATGAGCAGTTCTTC
TRBJ1-1,.,TRBV30,.,CAWKGGSTEAFF,TGTGCCTGGAAGGGGGGGAGCACTGAAGCTTTCTTT
TRBJ1-5,.,TRBV5-1,.,CASSPGTSYQPQHF,TGCGCCAGCAGCCCGGGGACCTCTTATCAGCCCCAGCATTTT
TRBJ2-6,.,TRBV7-2,.,CASTPRTISGANVLTF,TGTGCCAGCACCCCCCGGACCATCTCTGGGGCCAACGTCCTGACTTTC
TRBJ2-3,.,TRBV5-1,TRBD1,CASSSPGQGPDTQYF,TGCGCCAGCAGCTCCCCGGGACAGGGTCCAGATACGCAGTATTTT
TRBJ2-5,.,TRBV9,TRBD1,CASSRDSYLETQYF,TGTGCCAGCAGCCGGGACAGCTACCTCGAGACCCAGTACTTC
TRBJ2-7,.,TRBV7-3,.,CASSLGGTYEQYF,TGTGCCAGCAGCTTGGGCGGGACCTACGAGCAGTACTTC
TRBJ2-3,.,TRBV5-1,.,CASSLDSFPSTDTQYF,TGCGCCAGCAGCCTGGACTCCTTCCCCAGCACAGATACGCAGTATTTT
TRBJ2-5,.,TRBV5-4,.,CASSLVRDKGTQYF,TGTGCCAGCAGCTTGGTTCGGGACAAGGGGACCCAGTACTTC
TRBJ2-7,.,TRBV28,.,CASSGPLYEQYF,TGTGCCAGCAGCGGTCCACTGTACGAGCAGTACTTC
TRBJ1-1,.,TRBV23-1,.,CASSPGETDAFF,TGCGCCAGCAGTCCAGGAGAGACAGATGCTTTCTTT
TRBJ1-1,.,TRBV15,.,CATSRGVGTEAFF,TGTGCCACCAGCAGGGGGGTGGGGACTGAAGCTTTCTTT
TRBJ2-6,.,TRBV21-1,.,CASSKVGGPSLSGANVLTF,TGTGCCAGCAGCAAAGTTGGGGGACCCTCCTTATCTGGGGCCAACGTCCTGACTTTC
TRBJ2-3,.,TRBV7-2,TRBD2,CASSPNSLAGDTQYF,TGTGCCAGCAGCCCGAACTCACTAGCGGGAGATACGCAGTATTTT
TRBJ2-4,.,TRBV10-3,TRBD1,CAISESGQGSNIQYF,TGTGCCATCAGTGAGTCAGGACAGGGGAGTAACATTCAGTACTTC
TRBJ2-2,once,TRBV7-9,TRBD1,CASSSRTGGTGELFF,TGTGCCAGCAGCTCGAGGACAGGGGGGACCGGGGAGCTGTTTTTT
TRBJ1-2,once,TRBV7-2,TRBD1,CASSLARTGAYGYTF,TGTGCCAGCAGCTTAGCCAGGACAGGGGCCTATGGCTACACCTTC
TRBJ2-3,once,TRBV7-2,.,CASSFSGSQTDTQYF,TGTGCCAGCAGCTTTAGCGGTTCACAAACAGATACGCAGTATTTT
TRBJ1-2,once,TRBV9,TRBD1,CASSVDRGTVGANYGYTF,TGTGCCAGCAGCGTAGACAGGGGGACCGTGGGAGCTAACTATGGCTACACCTTC